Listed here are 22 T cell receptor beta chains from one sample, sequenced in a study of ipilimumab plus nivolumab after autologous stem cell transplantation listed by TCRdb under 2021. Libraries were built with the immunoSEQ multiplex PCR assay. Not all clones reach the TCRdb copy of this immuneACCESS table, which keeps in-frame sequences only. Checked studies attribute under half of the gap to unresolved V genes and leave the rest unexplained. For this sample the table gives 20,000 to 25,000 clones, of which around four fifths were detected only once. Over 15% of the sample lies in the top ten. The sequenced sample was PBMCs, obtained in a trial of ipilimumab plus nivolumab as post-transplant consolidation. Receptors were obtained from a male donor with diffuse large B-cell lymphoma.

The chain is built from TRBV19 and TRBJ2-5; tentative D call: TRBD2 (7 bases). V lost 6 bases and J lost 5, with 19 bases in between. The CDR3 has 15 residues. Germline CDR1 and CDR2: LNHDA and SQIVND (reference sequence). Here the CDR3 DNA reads TGTGCCAGTAGCGCATTGGAGGGGGGGCGTGAGACCCAGTACTTC. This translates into CASSALEGGRETQYF.

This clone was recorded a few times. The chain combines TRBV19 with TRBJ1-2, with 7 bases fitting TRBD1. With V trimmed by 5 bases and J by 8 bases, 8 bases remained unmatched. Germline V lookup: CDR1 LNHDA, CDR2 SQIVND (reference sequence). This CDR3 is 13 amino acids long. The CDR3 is CASSESTGYGYTF. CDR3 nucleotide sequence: TGTGCCAGTAGTGAATCGACAGGGTACGGCTACACCTTC.

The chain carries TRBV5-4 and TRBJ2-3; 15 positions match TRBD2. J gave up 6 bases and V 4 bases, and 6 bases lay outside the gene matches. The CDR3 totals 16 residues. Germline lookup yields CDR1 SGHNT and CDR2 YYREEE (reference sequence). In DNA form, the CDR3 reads TGTGCCAGCAGCCTAGGACTAGCGGGGGGGCTGGATACGCAGTATTTT. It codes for CASSLGLAGGLDTQYF.

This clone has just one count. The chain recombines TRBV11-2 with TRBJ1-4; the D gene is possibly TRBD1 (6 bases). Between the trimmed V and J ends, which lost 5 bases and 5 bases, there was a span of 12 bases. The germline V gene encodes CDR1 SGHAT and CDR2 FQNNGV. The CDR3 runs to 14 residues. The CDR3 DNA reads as TGTGCCAGCAGCCCGACCGGGGGCAATGAAAAACTGTTTTTT. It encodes CASSPTGGNEKLFF.

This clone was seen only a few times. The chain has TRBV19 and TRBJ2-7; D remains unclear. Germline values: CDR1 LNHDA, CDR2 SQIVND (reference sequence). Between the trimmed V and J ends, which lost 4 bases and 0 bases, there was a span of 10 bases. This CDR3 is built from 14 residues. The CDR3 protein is CASSNPASSYEQYF. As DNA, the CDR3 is TGTGCCAGTAGTAATCCAGCGAGCTCCTACGAGCAGTACTTC. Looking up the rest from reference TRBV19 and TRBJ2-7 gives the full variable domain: DGGITQSPKYLFRKEGQNVTLSCEQNLNHDAMYWYRQDPGQGLRLIYYSQIVNDFQKGDIAEGYSVSREKKESFPLTVTSAQKNPTAFYLCASSNPASSYEQYFGPGTRLTVT.

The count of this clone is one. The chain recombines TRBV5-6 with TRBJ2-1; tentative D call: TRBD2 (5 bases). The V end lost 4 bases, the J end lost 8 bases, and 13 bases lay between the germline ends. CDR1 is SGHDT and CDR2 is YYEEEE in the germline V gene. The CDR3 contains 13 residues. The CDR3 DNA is TGTGCCAGCAGCCATCTAGAGGAGGATGAGCAGTTCTTC. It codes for CASSHLEEDEQFF.

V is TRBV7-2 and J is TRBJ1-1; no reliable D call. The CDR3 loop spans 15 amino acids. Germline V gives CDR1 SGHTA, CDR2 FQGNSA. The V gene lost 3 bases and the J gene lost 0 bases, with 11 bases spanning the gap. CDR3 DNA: TGTGCCAGCAGCTTGGGCGTATCCATGAACACTGAAGCTTTCTTT. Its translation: CASSLGVSMNTEAFF. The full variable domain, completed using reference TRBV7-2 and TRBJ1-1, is GAGVSQSPSNKVTEKGKDVELRCDPISGHTALYWYRQSLGQGLEFLIYFQGNSAPDKSGLPSDRFSAERTGGSVSTLTIQRTQQEDSAVYLCASSLGVSMNTEAFFGQGTRLTVV.

CDR3 residues: CASSQDLGSRANVLTF. The DNA of the CDR3 is TGCGCCAGCAGCCAAGATCTTGGAAGTAGGGCCAACGTCCTGACTTTC. This chain connects TRBV4-1 to TRBJ2-6; the D is unclear. CDR1 and CDR2 (germline): MGHRA, YSYEKL. The CDR3 is 16 residues long. Between the trimmed V and J ends, which lost 0 bases and 5 bases, there was a span of 11 bases.

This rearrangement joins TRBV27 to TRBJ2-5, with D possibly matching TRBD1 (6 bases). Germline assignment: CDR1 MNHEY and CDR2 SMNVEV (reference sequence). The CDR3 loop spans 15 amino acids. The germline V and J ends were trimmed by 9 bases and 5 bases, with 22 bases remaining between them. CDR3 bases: TGTGCCAGTCGGCAGGGGCCCACCCCAGGGGAGACCCAGTACTTC. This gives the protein CASRQGPTPGETQYF.

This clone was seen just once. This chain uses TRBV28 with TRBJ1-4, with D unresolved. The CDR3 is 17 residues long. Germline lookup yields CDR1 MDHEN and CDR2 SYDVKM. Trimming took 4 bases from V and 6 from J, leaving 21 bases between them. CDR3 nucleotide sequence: TGTGCCAGCAGTTCCGGACCGGTTTTGATCGTTGATGAAAAACTGTTTTTT. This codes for CASSSGPVLIVDEKLFF.

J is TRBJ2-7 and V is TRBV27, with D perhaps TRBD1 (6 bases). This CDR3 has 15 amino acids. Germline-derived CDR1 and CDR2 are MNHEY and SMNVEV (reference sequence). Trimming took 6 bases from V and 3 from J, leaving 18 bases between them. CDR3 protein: CASRQSPQGDYEQYF. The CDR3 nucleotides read TGTGCCAGCAGACAGTCCCCACAGGGTGACTACGAGCAGTACTTC.

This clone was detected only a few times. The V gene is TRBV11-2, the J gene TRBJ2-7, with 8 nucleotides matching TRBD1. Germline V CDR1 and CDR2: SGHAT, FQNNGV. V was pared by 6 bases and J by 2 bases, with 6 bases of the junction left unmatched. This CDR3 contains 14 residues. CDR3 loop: CASSPRQGTYEQYF. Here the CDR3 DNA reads TGTGCCAGCAGTCCTAGACAGGGGACCTACGAGCAGTACTTC. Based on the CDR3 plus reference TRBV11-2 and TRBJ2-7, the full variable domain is EAGVAQSPRYKIIEKRQSVAFWCNPISGHATLYWYQQILGQGPKLLIQFQNNGVVDDSQLPKDRFSAERLKGVDSTLKIQPAKLEDSAVYLCASSPRQGTYEQYFGPGTRLTVT.

CDR3 DNA: TGTGCCAGCAGGAAACCGGGACAGTACTATGAAAAACTGTTTTTT. Translation: CASRKPGQYYEKLFF. V and J are TRBV28 and TRBJ1-4; 7 bases are shared with TRBD1. V lost 6 bases, J lost 6 bases, and 10 bases stayed unmatched. In germline, CDR1 is MDHEN, CDR2 SYDVKM. CDR3 length equals 15 residues.

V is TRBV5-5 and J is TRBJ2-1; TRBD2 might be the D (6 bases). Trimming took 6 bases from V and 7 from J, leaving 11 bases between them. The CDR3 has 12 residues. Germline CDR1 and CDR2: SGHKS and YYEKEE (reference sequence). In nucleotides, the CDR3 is TGTGCCAGCATCAACCGGGGGAATGAGCAGTTCTTC. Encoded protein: CASINRGNEQFF.

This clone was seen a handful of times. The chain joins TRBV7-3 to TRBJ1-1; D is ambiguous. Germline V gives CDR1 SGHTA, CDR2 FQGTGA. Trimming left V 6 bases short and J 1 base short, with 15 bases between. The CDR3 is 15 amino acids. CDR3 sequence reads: CASSLQGRTNTEAFF. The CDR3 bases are TGTGCCAGCAGTCTACAAGGACGGACGAACACTGAAGCTTTCTTT.

CDR3 region: CATGTGNEKLFF. CDR3 DNA: TGTGCCACCGGGACAGGGAATGAAAAACTGTTTTTT. This chain uses TRBV10-3 with TRBJ1-4; 9 bases align to TRBD1. Germline V gene sequence: CDR1 ENHRY, CDR2 SYGVKD. This CDR3 is built from 12 residues. V shed 10 bases and J 5 bases; nucleotides not matched to a gene: 2.

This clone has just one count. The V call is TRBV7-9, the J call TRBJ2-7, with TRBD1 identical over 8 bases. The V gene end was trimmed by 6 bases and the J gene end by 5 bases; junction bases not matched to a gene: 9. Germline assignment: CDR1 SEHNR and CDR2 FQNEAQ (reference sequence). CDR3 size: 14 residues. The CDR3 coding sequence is TGTGCCAGCAGTCGAAGGACAGGGAGCGACGAGCAGTACTTC. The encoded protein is CASSRRTGSDEQYF.

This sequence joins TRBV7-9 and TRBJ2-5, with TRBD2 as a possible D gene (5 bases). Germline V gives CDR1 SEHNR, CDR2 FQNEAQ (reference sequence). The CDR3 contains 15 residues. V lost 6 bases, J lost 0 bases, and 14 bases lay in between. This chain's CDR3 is CASSSGGRNQETQYF. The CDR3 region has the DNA TGTGCCAGCAGTAGTGGAGGACGCAACCAAGAGACCCAGTACTTC. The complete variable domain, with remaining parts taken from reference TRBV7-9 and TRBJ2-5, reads DTGVSQNPRHKITKRGQNVTFRCDPISEHNRLYWYRQTLGQGPEFLTYFQNEAQLEKSRLLSDRFSAERPKGSFSTLEIQRTEQGDSAMYLCASSSGGRNQETQYFGPGTRLLVL.

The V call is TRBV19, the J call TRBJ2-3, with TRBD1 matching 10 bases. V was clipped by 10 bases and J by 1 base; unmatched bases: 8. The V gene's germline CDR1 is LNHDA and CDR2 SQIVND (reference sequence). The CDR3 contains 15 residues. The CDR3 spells CATKTGQGGTDTQYF. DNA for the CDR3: TGTGCCACTAAAACAGGACAGGGGGGCACAGATACGCAGTATTTT.

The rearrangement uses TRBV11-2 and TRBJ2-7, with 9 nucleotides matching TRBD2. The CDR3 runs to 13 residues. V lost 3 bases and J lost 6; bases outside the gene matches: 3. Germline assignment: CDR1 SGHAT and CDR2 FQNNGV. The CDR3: CASSFGTSFEQYF. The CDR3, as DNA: TGTGCCAGCAGCTTCGGGACTAGCTTCGAGCAGTACTTC.

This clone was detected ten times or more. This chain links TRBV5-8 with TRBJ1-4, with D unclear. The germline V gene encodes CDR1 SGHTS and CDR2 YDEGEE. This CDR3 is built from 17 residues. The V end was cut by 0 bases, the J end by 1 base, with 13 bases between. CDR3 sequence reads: CASSLAGREGTNEKLFF. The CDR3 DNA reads TGTGCCAGCAGCTTGGCGGGGAGGGAAGGAACTAATGAAAAACTGTTTTTT.

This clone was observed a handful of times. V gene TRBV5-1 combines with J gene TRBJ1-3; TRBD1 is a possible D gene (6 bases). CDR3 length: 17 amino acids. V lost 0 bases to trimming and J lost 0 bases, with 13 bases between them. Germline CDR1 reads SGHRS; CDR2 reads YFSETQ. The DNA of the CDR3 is TGCGCCAGCAGCTTGGCCCCGGGGGACATCTCTGGAAACACCATATATTTT. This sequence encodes CASSLAPGDISGNTIYF.